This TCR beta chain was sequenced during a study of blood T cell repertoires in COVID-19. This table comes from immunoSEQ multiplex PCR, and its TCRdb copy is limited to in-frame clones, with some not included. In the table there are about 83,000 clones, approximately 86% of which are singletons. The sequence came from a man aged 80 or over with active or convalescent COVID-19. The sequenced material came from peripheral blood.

CDR3 sequence: CASSGGGWGEQFF. CDR3 DNA: TGTGCCAGTAGTGGAGGGGGCTGGGGAGAGCAGTTCTTC. The chain is built from TRBV19 and TRBJ2-1; TRBD1 is a possible D gene (7 bases). Germline CDR1 is LNHDA and CDR2 is SQIVND (reference sequence). Trimming shortened V by 5 bases and J by 10 bases, and 15 bases separated the two germline ends. The CDR3 is made up of 13 amino acids.